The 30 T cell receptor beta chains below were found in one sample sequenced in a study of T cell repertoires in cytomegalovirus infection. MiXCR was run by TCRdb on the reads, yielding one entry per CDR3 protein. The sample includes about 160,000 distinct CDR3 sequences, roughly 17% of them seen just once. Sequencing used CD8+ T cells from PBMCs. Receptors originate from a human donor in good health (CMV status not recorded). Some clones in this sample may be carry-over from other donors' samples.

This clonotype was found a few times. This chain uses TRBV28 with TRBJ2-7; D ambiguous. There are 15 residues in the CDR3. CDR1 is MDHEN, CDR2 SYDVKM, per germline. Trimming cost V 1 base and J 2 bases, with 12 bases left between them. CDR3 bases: TGTGCCAGCAGTTTATTAGGTCAGCCCACCTACGAGCAGTACTTC. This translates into CASSLLGQPTYEQYF.

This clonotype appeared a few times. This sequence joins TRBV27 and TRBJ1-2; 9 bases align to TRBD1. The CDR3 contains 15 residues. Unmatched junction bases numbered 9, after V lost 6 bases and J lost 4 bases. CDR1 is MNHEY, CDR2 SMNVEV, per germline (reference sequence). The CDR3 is CASRSPGQGSYGYTF. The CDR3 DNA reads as TGTGCCAGCAGGAGCCCGGGACAGGGTAGCTATGGCTACACCTTC.

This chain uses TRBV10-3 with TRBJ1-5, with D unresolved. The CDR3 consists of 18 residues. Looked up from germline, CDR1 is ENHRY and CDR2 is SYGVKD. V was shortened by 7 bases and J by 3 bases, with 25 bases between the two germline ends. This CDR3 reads CAINTSSTPRYFNQPQHF. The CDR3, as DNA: TGTGCCATCAATACGTCATCCACTCCGAGGTATTTCAATCAGCCCCAGCATTTT.

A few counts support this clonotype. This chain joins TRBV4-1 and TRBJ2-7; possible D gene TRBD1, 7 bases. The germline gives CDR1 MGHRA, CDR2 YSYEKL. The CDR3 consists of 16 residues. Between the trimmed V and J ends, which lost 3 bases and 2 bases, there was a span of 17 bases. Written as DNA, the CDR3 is TGCGCCAGCAGCCATGGAGCGGACAGGACTACCTACGAGCAGTACTTC. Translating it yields CASSHGADRTTYEQYF.

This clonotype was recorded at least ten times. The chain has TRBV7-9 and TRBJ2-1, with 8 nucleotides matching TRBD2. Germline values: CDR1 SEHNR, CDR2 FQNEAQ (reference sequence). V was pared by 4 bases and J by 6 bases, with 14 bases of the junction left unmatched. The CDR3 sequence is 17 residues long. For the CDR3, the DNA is TGTGCCAGCAGCTCTCCCTCCGGGACTAGGAGGATCAATGAGCAGTTCTTC. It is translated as CASSSPSGTRRINEQFF.

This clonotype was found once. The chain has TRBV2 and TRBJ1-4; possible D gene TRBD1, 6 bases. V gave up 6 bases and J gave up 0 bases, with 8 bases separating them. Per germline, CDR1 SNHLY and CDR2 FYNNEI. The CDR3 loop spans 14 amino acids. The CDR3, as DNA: TGTGCCAGCAGAACAGGGTCAACTAATGAAAAACTGTTTTTT. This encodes CASRTGSTNEKLFF.

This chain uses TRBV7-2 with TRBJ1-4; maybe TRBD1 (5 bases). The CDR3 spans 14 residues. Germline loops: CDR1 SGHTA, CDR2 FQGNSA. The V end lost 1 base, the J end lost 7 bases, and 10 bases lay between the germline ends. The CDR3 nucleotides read TGTGCCAGCAGCTTAGGGGGGACGATTGAAAAACTGTTTTTT. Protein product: CASSLGGTIEKLFF.

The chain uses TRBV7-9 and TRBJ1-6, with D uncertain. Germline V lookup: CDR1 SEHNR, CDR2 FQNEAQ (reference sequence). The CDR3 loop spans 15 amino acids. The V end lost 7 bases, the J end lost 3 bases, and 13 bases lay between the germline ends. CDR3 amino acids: CASIQVGNYNSPLHF. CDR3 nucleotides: TGTGCCAGCATTCAAGTTGGAAACTATAATTCACCCCTCCACTTT.

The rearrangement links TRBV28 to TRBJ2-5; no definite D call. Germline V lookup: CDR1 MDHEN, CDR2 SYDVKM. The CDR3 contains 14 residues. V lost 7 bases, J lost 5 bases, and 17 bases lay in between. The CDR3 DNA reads TGTGCCAGCATGAAAGGGCTTAAAACGGAGACCCAGTACTTC. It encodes CASMKGLKTETQYF. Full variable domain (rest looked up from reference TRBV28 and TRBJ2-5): DVKVTQSSRYLVKRTGEKVFLECVQDMDHENMFWYRQDPGLGLRLIYFSYDVKMKEKGDIPEGYSVSREKKERFSLILESASTNQTSMYLCASMKGLKTETQYFGPGTRLLVL.

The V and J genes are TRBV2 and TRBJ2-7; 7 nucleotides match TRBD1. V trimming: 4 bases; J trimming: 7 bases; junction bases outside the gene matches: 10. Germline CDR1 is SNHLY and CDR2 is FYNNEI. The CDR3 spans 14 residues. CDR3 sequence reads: CASSARGTVPEQYF. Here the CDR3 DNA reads TGTGCCAGCAGTGCCAGAGGGACAGTTCCGGAGCAGTACTTC.

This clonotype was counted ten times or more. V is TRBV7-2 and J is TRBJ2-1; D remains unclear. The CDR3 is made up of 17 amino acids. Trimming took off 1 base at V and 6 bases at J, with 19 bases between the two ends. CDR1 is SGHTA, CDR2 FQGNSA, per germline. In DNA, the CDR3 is TGTGCCAGCAGCTTAGAAGTGGGGTTAGCACCCCCCAATGAGCAGTTCTTC. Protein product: CASSLEVGLAPPNEQFF.

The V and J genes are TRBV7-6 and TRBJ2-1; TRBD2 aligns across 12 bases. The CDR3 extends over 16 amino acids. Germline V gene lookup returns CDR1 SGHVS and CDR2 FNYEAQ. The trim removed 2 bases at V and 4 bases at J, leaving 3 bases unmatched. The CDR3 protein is CASSLWTSGKYNEQFF. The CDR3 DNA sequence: TGTGCCAGCAGCTTATGGACTAGCGGGAAATACAATGAGCAGTTCTTC. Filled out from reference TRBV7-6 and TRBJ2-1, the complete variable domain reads GAGVSQSPRYKVTKRGQDVALRCDPISGHVSLYWYRQALGQGPEFLTYFNYEAQQDKSGLPNDRFSAERPEGSISTLTIQRTEQRDSAMYRCASSLWTSGKYNEQFFGPGTRLTVL.

CDR3 nucleotide sequence: TGTGCCAGCAGTTTCGCAGCCCGGCCTTCGGTTAGCTACACCTTC. Residues: CASSFAARPSVSYTF. This rearrangement joins TRBV28 to TRBJ1-2; D gene ambiguous. The V end was cut by 3 bases, the J end by 9 bases, with 20 bases between. Per the germline V gene, CDR1 is MDHEN and CDR2 is SYDVKM. This CDR3 has 15 residues.

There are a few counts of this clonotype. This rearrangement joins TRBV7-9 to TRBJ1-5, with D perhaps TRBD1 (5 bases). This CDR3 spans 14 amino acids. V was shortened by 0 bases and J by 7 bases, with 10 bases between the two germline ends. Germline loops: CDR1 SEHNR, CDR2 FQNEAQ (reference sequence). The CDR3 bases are TGTGCCAGCAGCTTAGCAGGGGCAGGACAGCCCCAGCATTTT. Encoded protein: CASSLAGAGQPQHF.

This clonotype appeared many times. The DNA of the CDR3 is TGTGCCAGCAGCTTAGGCTCGTCGGGGTCGAATGGCTACACCTTC. It is translated as CASSLGSSGSNGYTF. The rearrangement links TRBV7-9 to TRBJ1-2; no definite D call. This CDR3 has 15 residues. Between the trimmed V and J ends, which lost 1 base and 6 bases, there was a span of 15 bases. From germline, CDR1 is SEHNR and CDR2 FQNEAQ (reference sequence).

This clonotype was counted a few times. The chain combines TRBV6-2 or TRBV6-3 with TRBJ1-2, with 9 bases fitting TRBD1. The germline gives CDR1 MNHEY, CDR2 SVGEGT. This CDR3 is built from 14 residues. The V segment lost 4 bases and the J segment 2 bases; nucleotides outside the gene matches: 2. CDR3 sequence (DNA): TGTGCCAGCAGTTGGGACAGGGTGAACTATGGCTACACCTTC. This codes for CASSWDRVNYGYTF.

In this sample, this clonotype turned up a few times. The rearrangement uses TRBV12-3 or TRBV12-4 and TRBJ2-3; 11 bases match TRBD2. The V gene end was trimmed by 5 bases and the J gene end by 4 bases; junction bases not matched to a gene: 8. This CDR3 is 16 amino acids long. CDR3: CASSLSSGGRADTQYF. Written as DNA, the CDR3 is TGTGCCAGCAGTCTATCTAGCGGGGGGCGCGCAGATACGCAGTATTTT.

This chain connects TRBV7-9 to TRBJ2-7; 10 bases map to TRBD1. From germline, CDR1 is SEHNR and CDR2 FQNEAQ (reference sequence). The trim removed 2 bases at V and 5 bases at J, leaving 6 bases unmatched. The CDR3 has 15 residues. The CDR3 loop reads CASSLLRDRGDEQYF. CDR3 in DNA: TGTGCCAGCAGCTTATTGAGGGACAGGGGAGACGAGCAGTACTTC.

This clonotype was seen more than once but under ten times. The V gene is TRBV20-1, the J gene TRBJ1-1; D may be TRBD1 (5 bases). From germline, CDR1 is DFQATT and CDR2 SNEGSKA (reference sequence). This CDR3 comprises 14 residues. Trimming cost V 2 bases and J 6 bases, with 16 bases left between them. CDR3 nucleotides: TGCAGTGCTAGATCTAGCAGGGTAAACCCTGAAGCTTTCTTT. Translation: CSARSSRVNPEAFF.

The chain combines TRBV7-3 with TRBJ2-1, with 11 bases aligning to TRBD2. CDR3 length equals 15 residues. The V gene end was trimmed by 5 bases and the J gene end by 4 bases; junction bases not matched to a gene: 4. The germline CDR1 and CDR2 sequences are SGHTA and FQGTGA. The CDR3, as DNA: TGTGCCAGCAGCCCAGGGACTAGCGGATACAATGAGCAGTTCTTC. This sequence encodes CASSPGTSGYNEQFF.

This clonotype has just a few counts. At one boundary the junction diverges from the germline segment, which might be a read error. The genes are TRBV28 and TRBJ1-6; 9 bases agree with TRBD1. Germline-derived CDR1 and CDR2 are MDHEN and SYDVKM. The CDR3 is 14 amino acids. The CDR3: CPSSNWDRDSPLHF. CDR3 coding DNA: TGTCCCAGCAGCAATTGGGACAGGGATTCACCCCTCCACTTT. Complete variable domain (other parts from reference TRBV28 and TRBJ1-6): DVKVTQSSRYLVKRTGEKVFLECVQDMDHENMFWYRQDPGLGLRLIYFSYDVKMKEKGDIPEGYSVSREKKERFSLILESASTNQTSMYLCPSSNWDRDSPLHFGNGTRLTVT.

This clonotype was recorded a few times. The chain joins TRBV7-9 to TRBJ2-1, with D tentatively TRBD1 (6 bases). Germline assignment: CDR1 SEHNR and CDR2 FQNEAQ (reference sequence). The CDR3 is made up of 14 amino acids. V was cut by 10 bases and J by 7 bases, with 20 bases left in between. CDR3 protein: CATNDGQGGNEQFF. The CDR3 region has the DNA TGTGCCACTAACGACGGGCAAGGGGGAAATGAGCAGTTCTTC.

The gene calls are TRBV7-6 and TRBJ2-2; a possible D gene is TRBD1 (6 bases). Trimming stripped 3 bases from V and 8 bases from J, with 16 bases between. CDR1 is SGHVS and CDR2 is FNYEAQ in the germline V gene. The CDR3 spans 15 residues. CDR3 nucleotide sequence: TGTGCCAGCAGCTTTAACAGGGACGCCCGAGGGGAGCTGTTTTTT. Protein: CASSFNRDARGELFF.

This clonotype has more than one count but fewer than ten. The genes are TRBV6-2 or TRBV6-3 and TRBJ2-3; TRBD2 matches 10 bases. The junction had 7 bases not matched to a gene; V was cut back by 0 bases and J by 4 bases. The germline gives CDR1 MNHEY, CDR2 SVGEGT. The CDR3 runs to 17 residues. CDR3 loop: CASSYSKAGGIPDTQYF. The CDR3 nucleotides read TGTGCCAGCAGTTACTCAAAAGCGGGAGGGATTCCAGATACGCAGTATTTT.

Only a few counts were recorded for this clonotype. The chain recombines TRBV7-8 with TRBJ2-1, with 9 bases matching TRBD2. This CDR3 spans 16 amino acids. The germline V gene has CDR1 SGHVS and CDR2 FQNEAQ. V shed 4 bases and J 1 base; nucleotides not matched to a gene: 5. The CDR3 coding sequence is TGTGCCAGCAGCTCGGCGCGGGGGGGTTCCTACAATGAGCAGTTCTTC. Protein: CASSSARGGSYNEQFF.

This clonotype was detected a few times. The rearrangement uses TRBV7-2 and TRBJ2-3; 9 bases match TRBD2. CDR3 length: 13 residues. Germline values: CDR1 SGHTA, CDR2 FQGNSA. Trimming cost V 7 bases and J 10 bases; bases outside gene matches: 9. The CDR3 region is CASTNHGTSSQYF. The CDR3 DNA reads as TGTGCCAGCACCAACCACGGGACTAGCTCGCAGTATTTT.

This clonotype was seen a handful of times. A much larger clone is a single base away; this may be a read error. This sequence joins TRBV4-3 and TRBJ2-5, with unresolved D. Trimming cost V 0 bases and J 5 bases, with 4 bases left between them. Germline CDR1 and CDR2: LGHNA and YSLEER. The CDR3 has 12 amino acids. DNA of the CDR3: TGCGCCAGCAGCCAAGATACGGAGACCCAGTACTTC. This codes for CASSQDTETQYF.

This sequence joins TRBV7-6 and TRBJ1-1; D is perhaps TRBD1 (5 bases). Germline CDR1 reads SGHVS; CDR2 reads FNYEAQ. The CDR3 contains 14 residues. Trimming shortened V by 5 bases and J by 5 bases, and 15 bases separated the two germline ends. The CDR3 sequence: CASSPTPRGTEAFF. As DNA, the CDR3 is TGTGCCAGCAGCCCAACCCCCCGGGGGACTGAAGCTTTCTTT.

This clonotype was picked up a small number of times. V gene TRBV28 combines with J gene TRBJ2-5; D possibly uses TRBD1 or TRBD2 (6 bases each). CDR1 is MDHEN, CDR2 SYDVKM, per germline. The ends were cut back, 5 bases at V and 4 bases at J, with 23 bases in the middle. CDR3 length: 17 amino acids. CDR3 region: CASSPTPVEGEVETQYF. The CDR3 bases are TGTGCCAGCAGTCCCACCCCCGTTGAGGGGGAGGTAGAGACCCAGTACTTC.

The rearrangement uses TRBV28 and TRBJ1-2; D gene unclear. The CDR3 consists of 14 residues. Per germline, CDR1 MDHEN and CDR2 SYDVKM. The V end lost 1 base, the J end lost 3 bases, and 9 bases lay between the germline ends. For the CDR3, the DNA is TGTGCCAGCAGTTTATCGACACTCCACTATGGCTACACCTTC. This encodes CASSLSTLHYGYTF.